The 25 T cell receptor beta chains presented below share a single source sample, sequenced in a study of blood T cell repertoires in COVID-19. Clones were sequenced by immunoSEQ multiplex PCR, and TCRdb holds only the in-frame ones, with some missing. The table has about 110,000 clones, approximately 87% seen once. Sequences were obtained from peripheral blood. Receptor source: a woman aged 45-65 years with acute or convalescent COVID-19.

This chain joins TRBV9 and TRBJ2-2; 8 bases agree with TRBD2. From germline, CDR1 is SGDLS and CDR2 YYNGEE. The CDR3 runs 17 residues. V trimming: 2 bases; J trimming: 2 bases; junction bases outside the gene matches: 8. The CDR3 here is CASSVPGSGVNTGELFF. CDR3 nucleotides: TGTGCCAGCAGCGTCCCGGGTAGCGGGGTTAACACCGGGGAGCTGTTTTTT.

This rearrangement joins TRBV3-1 (or the pseudogene TRBV3-2) to TRBJ1-2; TRBD1 matches at 9 bases. CDR3 length equals 15 residues. Germline V gives CDR1 LGHDT, CDR2 YNNKEL (reference sequence). With V trimmed by 2 bases and J by 8 bases, 9 bases remained unmatched. The CDR3 reads CASSQLWTGVFGYTF. The CDR3 DNA reads as TGTGCCAGCAGCCAATTGTGGACAGGGGTATTCGGCTACACCTTC.

CDR3 DNA: TGTGCCAGCAGTGAAGACGGGTGGGAAAAACTGTTTTTT. Translation: CASSEDGWEKLFF. The chain carries TRBV6-1 and TRBJ1-4; D remains unclear. The germline CDR1 and CDR2 sequences are MNHNS and SASEGT. The CDR3 contains 13 residues. Between the trimmed V and J ends, which lost 1 base and 8 bases, there was a span of 8 bases.

This clone was counted a few times. This chain links TRBV5-1 with TRBJ1-5; D unresolved. This CDR3 has 13 amino acids. The V and J ends lost 3 bases and 2 bases respectively, with 6 bases between them. Germline loops: CDR1 SGHRS, CDR2 YFSETQ. Here the CDR3 reads CASSYEGNQPQHF. CDR3 bases: TGCGCCAGCAGCTACGAGGGCAATCAGCCCCAGCATTTT.

V gene TRBV7-9 combines with J gene TRBJ2-6, with D perhaps matching TRBD1 (5 bases). CDR1 is SEHNR and CDR2 is FQNEAQ in the germline V gene (reference sequence). Trimming removed 5 bases at V and 0 bases at J, with 14 bases between. CDR3 length: 17 amino acids. CDR3: CASSPTGPSSGANVLTF. The CDR3 DNA reads as TGTGCCAGCAGCCCCACAGGCCCAAGCTCTGGGGCCAACGTCCTGACTTTC.

J is TRBJ1-2 and V is TRBV20-1; no definite D call. The germline CDR1 and CDR2 sequences are DFQATT and SNEGSKA (reference sequence). The CDR3 loop spans 11 amino acids. V lost 6 bases, J lost 5 bases, and 10 bases lay in between. CDR3 region: CSAAGQYGYTF. For the CDR3, the DNA is TGCAGTGCCGCGGGTCAATATGGCTACACCTTC.

The rearrangement uses TRBV7-3 and TRBJ2-5, with a weak D call TRBD2 (7 bases). The CDR3 extends over 15 amino acids. Germline CDR1 and CDR2: SGHTA and FQGTGA. V was pared by 1 base and J by 4 bases, with 13 bases between. In nucleotides, the CDR3 is TGTGCCAGCAGCTTAATCGGGCGGGGGCGAGAGACCCAGTACTTC. Its protein is CASSLIGRGRETQYF.

This chain uses TRBV10-3 with TRBJ2-2, with 9 bases lining up with TRBD2. Germline loops: CDR1 ENHRY, CDR2 SYGVKD. V trimming: 0 bases; J trimming: 5 bases; junction bases outside the gene matches: 1. This CDR3 has 15 residues. Here the CDR3 reads CAISESRGGTGELFF. The CDR3 DNA sequence: TGTGCCATCAGTGAGTCGCGGGGGGGAACCGGGGAGCTGTTTTTT.

The chain combines TRBV19 with TRBJ1-1, with 9 bases matching TRBD1. The CDR3 is 16 residues long. Germline loops: CDR1 LNHDA, CDR2 SQIVND (reference sequence). V lost 6 bases to trimming and J lost 1 base; unmatched junction nucleotides: 9. CDR3 coding DNA: TGTGCCAGTAGCAGGACAGGGGCGCGCCAGAACACTGAAGCTTTCTTT. Residues: CASSRTGARQNTEAFF.

The chain is built from TRBV28 and TRBJ2-7, with TRBD1 matching 7 bases. CDR1 is MDHEN and CDR2 is SYDVKM in the germline V gene. This CDR3 spans 13 amino acids. The trim removed 6 bases at V and 2 bases at J, leaving 4 bases unmatched. In DNA, the CDR3 is TGTGCCAGCAGACAGGGGACCACCTACGAGCAGTACTTC. As protein: CASRQGTTYEQYF.

This sequence joins TRBV7-9 and TRBJ2-3; the D gene is possibly TRBD1 (6 bases). Trimming stripped 4 bases from V and 9 bases from J, with 14 bases between. The length of the CDR3 is 13 residues. Germline V gives CDR1 SEHNR, CDR2 FQNEAQ (reference sequence). CDR3 nucleotides: TGTGCCAGCAGCTCTACCCAGGGGAGAACGCAGTATTTT. It codes for CASSSTQGRTQYF. Filled out from reference TRBV7-9 and TRBJ2-3, the complete variable domain reads DTGVSQNPRHKITKRGQNVTFRCDPISEHNRLYWYRQTLGQGPEFLTYFQNEAQLEKSRLLSDRFSAERPKGSFSTLEIQRTEQGDSAMYLCASSSTQGRTQYFGPGTRLTVL.

The genes are TRBV9 and TRBJ1-1; D call uncertain. CDR3 length equals 15 residues. Looked up from germline, CDR1 is SGDLS and CDR2 is YYNGEE. V dropped 4 bases and J dropped 1 base, with 14 bases sitting between them. CDR3: CASSPSPGQNTEAFF. The CDR3 DNA reads TGTGCCAGCAGCCCCAGTCCAGGTCAGAACACTGAAGCTTTCTTT.

In this sample, this clone turned up a few times. The rearrangement uses TRBV5-1 and TRBJ2-2; 11 nucleotides line up with TRBD1. Germline lookup yields CDR1 SGHRS and CDR2 YFSETQ. This CDR3 is built from 16 residues. V trimming: 2 bases; J trimming: 7 bases; junction bases outside the gene matches: 7. The CDR3 DNA reads as TGCGCCAGCAGCTTTACGGACAGGGGGCTTGGCGGGGAGCTGTTTTTT. This codes for CASSFTDRGLGGELFF.

This chain links TRBV2 with TRBJ2-3, with D possibly TRBD1 on 6 matching bases. The V end lost 6 bases, the J end lost 2 bases, and 18 bases lay between the germline ends. The CDR3 totals 16 residues. CDR1 SNHLY and CDR2 FYNNEI come from the germline V gene. The CDR3: CASRYRDILITDTQYF. In DNA, the CDR3 is TGTGCCAGCAGATACCGGGACATACTTATCACAGATACGCAGTATTTT.

The genes are TRBV28 and TRBJ1-1; 10 positions agree with TRBD1. This CDR3 has 13 amino acids. With V trimmed by 6 bases and J by 6 bases, 4 bases remained unmatched. Per germline, CDR1 MDHEN and CDR2 SYDVKM. The DNA for the CDR3 is TGTGCCAGCAGGGGACAGGGGTCGGCTGAAGCTTTCTTT. Amino acid sequence: CASRGQGSAEAFF.

The chain uses TRBV27 and TRBJ1-6; D not resolved. Per the germline V gene, CDR1 is MNHEY and CDR2 is SMNVEV (reference sequence). V lost 3 bases and J lost 6, with 9 bases in between. This CDR3 has 14 amino acids. CDR3 nucleotide sequence: TGTGCCAGCAGTTTGGGCAGCTCTAATTCACCCCTCCACTTT. Translating it yields CASSLGSSNSPLHF.

This chain uses TRBV9 with TRBJ2-2, with 9 bases fitting TRBD2. The length of the CDR3 is 17 residues. CDR1 is SGDLS, CDR2 YYNGEE, per germline. J was trimmed by 7 bases and V by 5 bases; bases with no gene match: 15. The DNA for the CDR3 is TGTGCCAGCAGTAAGGGTAAGGCGGGGGGGCCCAACGGGGAGCTGTTTTTT. Encoded protein: CASSKGKAGGPNGELFF.

V usage is TRBV28 and J usage is TRBJ1-5; the D is unclear. Trimming cost V 4 bases and J 4 bases, with 5 bases left between them. Germline V lookup: CDR1 MDHEN, CDR2 SYDVKM. The length of the CDR3 is 12 residues. The DNA for the CDR3 is TGTGCCAGCAGTTCGGGTAATCAGCCCCAGCATTTT. As protein: CASSSGNQPQHF.

The table lists this clone with a count of one. The DNA is omitted, as the CDR3 cannot be located on it reliably, and the CDR3 follows TCRdb's listing. The rearrangement uses TRBV7-8 and TRBJ1-6. The CDR3 is 17 residues long, ends included. In germline, CDR1 is SGHVS, CDR2 FQNEAQ. The CDR3 sequence: CASSILVGSSYNSPLHF.

V gene TRBV7-8 combines with J gene TRBJ2-7, with 8 bases lining up with TRBD1. CDR1 and CDR2 (germline): SGHVS, FQNEAQ. V gave up 1 base and J gave up 4 bases; unmatched junction bases: 6. This CDR3 has 15 amino acids. CDR3 loop: CASSLVLDRAYEQYF. The CDR3 nucleotides read TGTGCCAGCAGCTTAGTGTTGGACAGGGCTTACGAGCAGTACTTC.

This chain links TRBV5-1 with TRBJ2-6; D gene unclear. V was shortened by 5 bases and J by 4 bases, with 10 bases between the two germline ends. The CDR3 runs 14 residues. Germline V gene sequence: CDR1 SGHRS, CDR2 YFSETQ. The CDR3 DNA reads TGCGCCAGCAGTGGGCCCGGAGGGGCCAACGTCCTGACTTTC. Translated, it gives CASSGPGGANVLTF.

V usage is TRBV6-6 and J usage is TRBJ1-2, with D tentatively TRBD1 (6 bases). CDR1 is MNHNY and CDR2 is SVGAGI in the germline V gene (reference sequence). The V end lost 3 bases, the J end lost 0 bases, and 11 bases lay between the germline ends. There are 15 residues in the CDR3. This CDR3 is CASSYPTGSNYGYTF. DNA for the CDR3: TGTGCCAGCAGTTATCCGACAGGATCTAACTATGGCTACACCTTC.

The chain recombines TRBV5-1 with TRBJ1-1, with a possible D match to TRBD1 (5 bases). Trimming removed 2 bases from V and 4 bases from J, with 12 bases in between. Germline V gives CDR1 SGHRS, CDR2 YFSETQ. The CDR3 length is 14 residues. In DNA form, the CDR3 reads TGCGCCAGCAGCTTCGAAGGGGTGGGCACTGAAGCTTTCTTT. This codes for CASSFEGVGTEAFF.

The rearrangement uses TRBV19 and TRBJ1-1; 9 bases match TRBD1. Looked up from germline, CDR1 is LNHDA and CDR2 is SQIVND (reference sequence). This CDR3 has 17 amino acids. The junction had 9 bases not matched to a gene; V was cut back by 3 bases and J by 1 base. Here the CDR3 reads CASSILGTGTRNTEAFF. Here the CDR3 DNA reads TGTGCCAGTAGTATTCTAGGGACAGGGACCAGGAACACTGAAGCTTTCTTT.

The V and J genes are TRBV5-1 and TRBJ2-1, with TRBD2 as a possible D gene (5 bases). Germline assignment: CDR1 SGHRS and CDR2 YFSETQ. V dropped 0 bases and J dropped 3 bases, with 16 bases sitting between them. There are 17 residues in the CDR3. CDR3 DNA: TGCGCCAGCAGCTTGGTTCCGGGATCGGGCGGCTACAATGAGCAGTTCTTC. Its protein product is CASSLVPGSGGYNEQFF. Variable domain in full (rest from reference TRBV5-1 and TRBJ2-1): KAGVTQTPRYLIKTRGQQVTLSCSPISGHRSVSWYQQTPGQGLQFLFEYFSETQRNKGNFPGRFSGRQFSNSRSEMNVSTLELGDSALYLCASSLVPGSGGYNEQFFGPGTRLTVL.